One sample yielded the 14 T cell receptor beta chains listed below, sequenced in a study of Graves' ophthalmopathy and Graves' hyperthyroidism. The study amplified TCR beta CDR3 regions using RNA transcripts. A first-round RT-PCR used HTBI primers, followed by a second-round multiplex PCR. Each CDR3 protein is one row after TCRdb ran MiXCR on the multiplex PCR reads. The table shows roughly 480,000 distinct CDR3 sequences, with roughly an eighth occurring only once. The source material was blood. Source of these receptors: a woman in her 30s with Graves' ophthalmopathy.

This clonotype was detected many times. The DNA of the CDR3 is TGTGCCAGCAGCCCCTATATGAACACCGGGGAGCTGTTTTTT. Translated: CASSPYMNTGELFF. This chain joins TRBV4-2 and TRBJ2-2; D is unclear. CDR1 LGHNA and CDR2 YNFKEQ come from the germline V gene. The CDR3 extends over 14 amino acids. Between the trimmed V and J ends, which lost 4 bases and 1 base, there was a span of 7 bases.

This clonotype occurred a few times. One end of the junction fails to match germline, which may point to a read error. This chain uses TRBV2 with TRBJ2-4; 12 bases align to TRBD1. This CDR3 contains 16 residues. CDR1 and CDR2 from the germline V gene are SNHLY and FYNNEI. The CDR3 here is CASRRGGQGAKDIKYF. The DNA for the CDR3 is TGTGCCAGCAGACGCGGGGGACAGGGGGCTAAGGACATTAAGTACTTC.

The rearrangement uses TRBV7-6 and TRBJ2-5, with TRBD2 matching 7 bases. Germline CDR1 SGHVS, CDR2 FNYEAQ. The CDR3 extends over 15 amino acids. With V trimmed by 5 bases and J by 2 bases, 8 bases remained unmatched. The CDR3 sequence is CASSPQSGNQETQYF. The CDR3 nucleotides read TGTGCCAGCAGCCCCCAGAGCGGGAATCAAGAGACCCAGTACTTC. The variable domain in full, with the rest retrieved from reference TRBV7-6 and TRBJ2-5, is GAGVSQSPRYKVTKRGQDVALRCDPISGHVSLYWYRQALGQGPEFLTYFNYEAQQDKSGLPNDRFSAERPEGSISTLTIQRTEQRDSAMYRCASSPQSGNQETQYFGPGTRLLVL.

A few counts support this clonotype. V is TRBV5-1 and J is TRBJ2-2; D is possibly TRBD1 or TRBD2 (5 bases each). There are 17 residues in the CDR3. Germline assignment: CDR1 SGHRS and CDR2 YFSETQ. Trimming removed 4 bases from V and 6 bases from J, with 22 bases in between. DNA of the CDR3: TGCGCCAGCAGCCACGTCCGGGACGCCGGGGTTTCCGGGGAGCTGTTTTTT. Translated: CASSHVRDAGVSGELFF.

Ten or more counts support this clonotype. One end of the junction does not line up with germline, which may come from a read error. This chain connects TRBV5-1 to TRBJ2-4; D gene unclear. This CDR3 has 14 amino acids. The germline CDR1 and CDR2 sequences are SGHRS and YFSETQ. This CDR3 reads CASSLDLAKNIKYF. The DNA of the CDR3 is TGCGCCAGCAGCTTGGACTTAGCCAAAAACATTAAGTACTTC.

With regard to this clonotype: This sequence may be a read error, since a much larger clone differs from it by one base. J is TRBJ1-1 and V is TRBV28; D is uncertain. Germline assignment: CDR1 MDHEN and CDR2 SYDVKM. This CDR3 is built from 16 residues. V dropped 7 bases and J dropped 0 bases, with 18 bases sitting between them. DNA for the CDR3: TGTGCCAGCAACTCAGCACGGGGAAGGGTGAACACTGAAGCTTTCTTT. As protein: CASNSARGRVNTEAFF.

This clonotype came up many times. The chain's CDR3 is CATSPQVLGGYTF. The CDR3, as DNA: TGTGCCACCAGCCCTCAGGTATTGGGTGGCTACACCTTC. The chain couples TRBV15 to TRBJ1-2; no definite D call. V was trimmed by 5 bases and J by 7 bases, leaving 14 bases between them. The CDR3 spans 13 residues. Looked up from germline, CDR1 is LNHNV and CDR2 is YYDKDF (reference sequence).

This clonotype was counted ten times or more. Germline and junction disagree at one end, which may indicate a read error. The chain links TRBV6-6 to TRBJ1-1, with TRBD1 matching 7 bases. CDR3 length: 18 amino acids. The V gene's germline CDR1 is MNHNY and CDR2 SVGAGI (reference sequence). The CDR3 is CVSSYRRQGQTRNTEAFF. The CDR3 DNA sequence: TGTGTCAGCAGTTACCGTCGACAGGGCCAGACCAGGAACACTGAAGCTTTCTTT.

This clonotype was counted many times. The chain has TRBV12-3 or TRBV12-4 and TRBJ2-7, with D unclear. The germline V and J ends were trimmed by 3 bases and 0 bases, with 6 bases remaining between them. This CDR3 has 13 amino acids. This CDR3 is CASSFMSSYEQYF. Written as DNA, the CDR3 is TGTGCCAGCAGTTTTATGAGCTCCTACGAGCAGTACTTC.

This clonotype has more than one count but fewer than ten. J is TRBJ2-7 and V is TRBV29-1; no firm D call. The CDR3 spans 11 residues. Trimming shortened V by 5 bases and J by 6 bases, and 11 bases separated the two germline ends. Germline V gene data show CDR1 as SQVTM and CDR2 as ANQGSEA. As DNA, the CDR3 is TGCAGCGTTATGTCTCAACCCGAGCAGTACTTC. Amino acids: CSVMSQPEQYF.

The chain couples TRBV28 to TRBJ1-1, with a weak D call TRBD1 (6 bases). This CDR3 contains 16 residues. In germline, CDR1 is MDHEN, CDR2 SYDVKM. V lost 0 bases and J lost 2, with 13 bases in between. The CDR3, as DNA: TGTGCCAGCAGTTTATGGGGCAGGGGAGGAAACACTGAAGCTTTCTTT. This gives the protein CASSLWGRGGNTEAFF.

This clonotype has a count of ten or more. V usage is TRBV25-1 and J usage is TRBJ1-2, with 11 bases matching TRBD1. The ends lost 5 bases at V and 7 bases at J; junction bases unmatched: 9. Germline V gene lookup returns CDR1 MGHDK and CDR2 SYGVNS. CDR3 size: 15 residues. The CDR3 sequence is CASSHSGTGGFGYTF. CDR3 nucleotide sequence: TGTGCCAGCAGTCACTCCGGGACAGGGGGATTTGGCTACACCTTC.

This clonotype has a count of ten or more. The V call is TRBV6-1, the J call TRBJ1-2; no clear D. V gave up 5 bases and J gave up 0 bases, with 10 bases separating them. Germline lookup yields CDR1 MNHNS and CDR2 SASEGT. The CDR3 is 14 residues long. CDR3 nucleotides: TGTGCCAGCAGTCAGGCGATAGCTAACTATGGCTACACCTTC. This encodes CASSQAIANYGYTF.

At least ten counts were recorded for this clonotype. The chain is built from TRBV6-1 and TRBJ2-7; 10 bases are shared with TRBD1. V shed 4 bases and J 4 bases; nucleotides not matched to a gene: 7. Germline values: CDR1 MNHNS, CDR2 SASEGT. The CDR3 length is 15 residues. CDR3 residues: CASSGGTGVVYEQYF. The CDR3 bases are TGTGCCAGCAGTGGTGGGACAGGGGTCGTTTACGAGCAGTACTTC.